The T cell receptor (beta chain) described here comes from a study of CD8 T cells in ankylosing spondylitis. Many counts were recorded for this clonotype. From the 5' RACE reads, TCRdb called clonotypes with MiXCR, one entry per CDR3 protein. Of approximately 43,000 distinct CDR3 sequences listed, 4% are singletons. The trim removed 4 bases at V and 2 bases at J, leaving 6 bases unmatched. The CDR3 length is 15 residues. Looked up from germline, CDR1 is SGDLS and CDR2 is YYNGEE. The source of this sequence is a female donor with ankylosing spondylitis or in good health (not recorded which). The V call is TRBV9, the J call TRBJ2-7, with 10 bases aligning to TRBD2. The sequenced sample consisted of blood, either unsorted or a sorted T cell fraction (not recorded which). CDR3 amino acids: CASSLSGGAAYEQYF. The CDR3 DNA reads as TGTGCCAGCAGCTTGAGCGGGGGGGCCGCCTACGAGCAGTACTTC. Full variable domain (rest looked up from reference TRBV9 and TRBJ2-7): DSGVTQTPKHLITATGQRVTLRCSPRSGDLSVYWYQQSLDQGLQFLIQYYNGEERAKGNILERFSAQQFPDLHSELNLSSLELGDSALYFCASSLSGGAAYEQYFGPGTRLTVT.